The present T cell receptor (beta chain) was sequenced within a study of response to subunit inactivated influenza vaccine. Overall study results and limits: The study's authors posited that every seasonal influenza vaccination enlists few new T cells.

To note about this clonotype: Antigen unknown.

The CDR3 is 13 amino acids. V was pared by 5 bases and J by 5 bases, with 12 bases between. TCRdb reprocessed the RT-PCR reads with MiXCR, giving one entry per CDR3 protein. This table has 550,000 to 600,000 distinct CDR3 sequences, approximately 12% appearing once. Sequencing was performed on PBMCs from blood, taken on the day of vaccination. This clonotype originated in a man in his forties or fifties who received an inactivated influenza vaccine. The genes are TRBV12-3 or TRBV12-4 and TRBJ1-1, with D possibly matching TRBD1 (6 bases). CDR3 sequence: CASSIEGVTEAFF. In DNA form, the CDR3 reads TGTGCCAGCAGTATCGAGGGGGTGACTGAAGCTTTCTTT.